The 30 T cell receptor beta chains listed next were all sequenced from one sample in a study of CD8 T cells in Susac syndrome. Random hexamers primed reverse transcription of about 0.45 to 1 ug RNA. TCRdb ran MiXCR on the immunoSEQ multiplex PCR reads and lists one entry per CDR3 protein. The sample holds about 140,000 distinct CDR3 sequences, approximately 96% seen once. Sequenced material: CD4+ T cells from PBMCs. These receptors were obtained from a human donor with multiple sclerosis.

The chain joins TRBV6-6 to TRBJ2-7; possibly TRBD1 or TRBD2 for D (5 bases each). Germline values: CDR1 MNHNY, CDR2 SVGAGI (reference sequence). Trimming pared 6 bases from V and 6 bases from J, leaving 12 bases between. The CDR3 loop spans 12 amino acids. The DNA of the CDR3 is TGTGCCAGCAGCCTACATGGGGGCGAGCAGTACTTC. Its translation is CASSLHGGEQYF.

The CDR3 here is CASSPGLAGGVSAYNEQFF. The CDR3 DNA reads TGTGCCAGCAGCCCGGGACTAGCGGGGGGAGTAAGTGCCTACAATGAGCAGTTCTTC. The V call is TRBV5-6, the J call TRBJ2-1; 15 positions match TRBD2. There are 19 residues in the CDR3. With V trimmed by 4 bases and J by 2 bases, 10 bases remained unmatched. Germline CDR1 reads SGHDT; CDR2 reads YYEEEE.

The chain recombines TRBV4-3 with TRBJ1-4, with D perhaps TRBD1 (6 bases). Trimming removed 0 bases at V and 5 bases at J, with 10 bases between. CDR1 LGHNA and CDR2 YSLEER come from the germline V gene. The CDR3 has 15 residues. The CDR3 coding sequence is TGCGCCAGCAGCCAAGATGCAGGGACAAATGAAAAACTGTTTTTT. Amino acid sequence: CASSQDAGTNEKLFF.

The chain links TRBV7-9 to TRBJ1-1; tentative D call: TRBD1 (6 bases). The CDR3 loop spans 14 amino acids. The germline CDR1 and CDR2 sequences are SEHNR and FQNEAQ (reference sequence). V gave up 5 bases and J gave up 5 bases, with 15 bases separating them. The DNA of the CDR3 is TGTGCCAGCAGCCCACAGGGTGCTGGGACTGAAGCTTTCTTT. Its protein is CASSPQGAGTEAFF.

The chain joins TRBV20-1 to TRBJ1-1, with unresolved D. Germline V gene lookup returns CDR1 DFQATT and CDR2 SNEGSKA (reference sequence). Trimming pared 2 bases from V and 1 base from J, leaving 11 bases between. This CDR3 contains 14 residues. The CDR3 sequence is CSARLIGRNTEAFF. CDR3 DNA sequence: TGCAGTGCTAGATTAATAGGCAGGAACACTGAAGCTTTCTTT.

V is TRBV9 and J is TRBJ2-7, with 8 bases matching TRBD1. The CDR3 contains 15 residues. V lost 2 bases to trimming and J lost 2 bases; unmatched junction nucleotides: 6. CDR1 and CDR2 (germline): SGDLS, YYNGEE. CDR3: CASSVGQGRAYEQYF. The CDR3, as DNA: TGTGCCAGCAGCGTTGGACAGGGAAGGGCCTACGAGCAGTACTTC. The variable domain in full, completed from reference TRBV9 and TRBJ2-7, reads DSGVTQTPKHLITATGQRVTLRCSPRSGDLSVYWYQQSLDQGLQFLIQYYNGEERAKGNILERFSAQQFPDLHSELNLSSLELGDSALYFCASSVGQGRAYEQYFGPGTRLTVT.

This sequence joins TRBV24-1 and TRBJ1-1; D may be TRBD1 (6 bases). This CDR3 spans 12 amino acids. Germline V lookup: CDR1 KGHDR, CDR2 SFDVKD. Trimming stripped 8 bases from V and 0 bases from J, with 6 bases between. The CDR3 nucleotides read TGTGCCACCAAGGGGGTGAACACTGAAGCTTTCTTT. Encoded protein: CATKGVNTEAFF.

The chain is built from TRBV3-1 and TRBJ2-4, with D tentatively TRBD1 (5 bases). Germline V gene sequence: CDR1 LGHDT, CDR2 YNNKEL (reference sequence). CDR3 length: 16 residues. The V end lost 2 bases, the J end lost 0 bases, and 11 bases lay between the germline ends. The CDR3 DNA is TGTGCCAGCAGCCAAACTCGACAGCTAGCCAAAAACATTCAGTACTTC. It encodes CASSQTRQLAKNIQYF.

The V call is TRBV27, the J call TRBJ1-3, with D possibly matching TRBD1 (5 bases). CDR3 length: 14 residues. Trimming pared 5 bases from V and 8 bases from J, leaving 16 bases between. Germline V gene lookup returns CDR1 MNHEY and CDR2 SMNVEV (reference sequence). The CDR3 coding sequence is TGTGCCAGCAGTCGGTCAGGGACCGGATACACCATATATTTT. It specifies CASSRSGTGYTIYF.

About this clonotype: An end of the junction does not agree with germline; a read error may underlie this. The CDR3 is CASNLGGQGRVNYGYTF. As DNA, the CDR3 is TGTGCCAGCAACTTAGGGGGACAGGGGCGGGTAAACTATGGCTACACCTTC. This chain links TRBV7-2 with TRBJ1-2, with 10 bases matching TRBD1. This CDR3 has 17 amino acids. The germline gives CDR1 SGHTA, CDR2 FQGNSA. Supplemented by reference TRBV7-2 and TRBJ1-2, the full variable domain reads GAGVSQSPSNKVTEKGKDVELRCDPISGHTALYWYRQSLGQGLEFLIYFQGNSAPDKSGLPSDRFSAERTGGSVSTLTIQRTQQEDSAVYLCASNLGGQGRVNYGYTFGSGTRLTVV.

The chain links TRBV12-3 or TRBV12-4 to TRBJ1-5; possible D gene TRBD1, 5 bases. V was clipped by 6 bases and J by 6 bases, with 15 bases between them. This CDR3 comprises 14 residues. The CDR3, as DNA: TGTGCCAGCAGCCGCGGACGGGGCAGTCAGCCCCAGCATTTT. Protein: CASSRGRGSQPQHF.

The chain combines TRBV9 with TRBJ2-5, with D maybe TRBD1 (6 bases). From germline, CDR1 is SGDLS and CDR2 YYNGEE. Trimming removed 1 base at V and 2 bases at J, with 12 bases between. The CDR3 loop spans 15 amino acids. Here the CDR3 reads CASSVSTGPQETQYF. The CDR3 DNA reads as TGTGCCAGCAGCGTATCCACAGGGCCTCAAGAGACCCAGTACTTC.

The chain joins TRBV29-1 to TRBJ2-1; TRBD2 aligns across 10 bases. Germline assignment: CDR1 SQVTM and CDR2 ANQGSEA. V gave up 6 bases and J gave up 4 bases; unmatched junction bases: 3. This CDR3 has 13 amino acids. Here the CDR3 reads CSVMTSGYNEQFF. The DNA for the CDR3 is TGCAGCGTCATGACTAGCGGGTACAATGAGCAGTTCTTC.

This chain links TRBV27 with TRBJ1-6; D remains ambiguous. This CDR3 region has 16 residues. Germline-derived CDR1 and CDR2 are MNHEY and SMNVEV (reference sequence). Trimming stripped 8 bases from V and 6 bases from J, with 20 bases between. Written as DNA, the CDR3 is TGTGCCAGCGCCTTGCATTATCGACACGCTAATTCACCCCTCCACTTT. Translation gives CASALHYRHANSPLHF.

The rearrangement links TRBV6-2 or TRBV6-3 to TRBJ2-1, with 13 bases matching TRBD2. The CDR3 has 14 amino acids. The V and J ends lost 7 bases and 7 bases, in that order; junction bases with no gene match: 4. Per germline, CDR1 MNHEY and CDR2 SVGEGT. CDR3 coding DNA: TGTGCCAGCAAAACTAGCGGGGGGGTAAATGAGCAGTTCTTC. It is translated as CASKTSGGVNEQFF.

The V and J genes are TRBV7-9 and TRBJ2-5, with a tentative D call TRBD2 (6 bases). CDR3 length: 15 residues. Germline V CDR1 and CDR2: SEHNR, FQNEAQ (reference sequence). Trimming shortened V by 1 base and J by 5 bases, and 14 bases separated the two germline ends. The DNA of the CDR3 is TGTGCCAGCAGCTTAGGATCCGGCGGGAAGGAGACCCAGTACTTC. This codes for CASSLGSGGKETQYF.

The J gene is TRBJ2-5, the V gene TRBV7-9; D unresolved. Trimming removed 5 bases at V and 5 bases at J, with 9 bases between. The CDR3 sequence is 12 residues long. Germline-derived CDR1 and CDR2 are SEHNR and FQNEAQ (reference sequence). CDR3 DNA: TGTGCCAGCAGCGTATATGGGGAGACCCAGTACTTC. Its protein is CASSVYGETQYF.

CDR3 in DNA: TGCAGTGCTAGAGATCAAAGCGGCCTTCCACACACTGAAGCTTTCTTT. Its translation is CSARDQSGLPHTEAFF. The chain is built from TRBV20-1 and TRBJ1-1; D call uncertain. Between the trimmed V and J ends, which lost 0 bases and 3 bases, there was a span of 17 bases. Germline CDR1 is DFQATT and CDR2 is SNEGSKA (reference sequence). The CDR3 spans 16 residues.

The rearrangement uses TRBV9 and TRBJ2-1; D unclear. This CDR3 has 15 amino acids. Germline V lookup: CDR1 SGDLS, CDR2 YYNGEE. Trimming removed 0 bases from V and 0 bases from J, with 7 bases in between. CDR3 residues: CASSVDAHSYNEQFF. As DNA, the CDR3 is TGTGCCAGCAGCGTAGATGCCCACTCCTACAATGAGCAGTTCTTC.

CDR3 bases: TGTGCCAGCAGTCCCCGGGGCGATGAAGCTTTCTTT. Residues: CASSPRGDEAFF. The V call is TRBV6-5, the J call TRBJ1-1; D might be TRBD1 (5 bases). The germline V gene encodes CDR1 MNHEY and CDR2 SVGAGI. The CDR3 has 12 amino acids. V gave up 5 bases and J gave up 7 bases, with 11 bases separating them.

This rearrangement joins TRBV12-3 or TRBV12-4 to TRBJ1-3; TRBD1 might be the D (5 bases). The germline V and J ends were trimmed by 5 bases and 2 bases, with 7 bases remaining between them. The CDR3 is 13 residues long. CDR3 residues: CASSGTAGNTIYF. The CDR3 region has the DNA TGTGCCAGCAGTGGGACTGCTGGAAACACCATATATTTT.

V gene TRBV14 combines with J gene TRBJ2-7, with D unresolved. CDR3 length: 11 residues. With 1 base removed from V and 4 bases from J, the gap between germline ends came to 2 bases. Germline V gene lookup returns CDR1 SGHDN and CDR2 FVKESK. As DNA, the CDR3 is TGTGCCAGCAGCCAAGGGTACGAGCAGTACTTC. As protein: CASSQGYEQYF.

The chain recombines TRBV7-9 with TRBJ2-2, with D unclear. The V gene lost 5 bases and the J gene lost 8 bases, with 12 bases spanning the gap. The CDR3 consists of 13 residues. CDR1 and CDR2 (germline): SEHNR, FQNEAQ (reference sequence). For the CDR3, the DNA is TGTGCCAGCAGCCGAGGTTTGGAGGGGGAGCTGTTTTTT. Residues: CASSRGLEGELFF.

The DNA of the CDR3 is TGTGCCAGCAGCTTACTGACGGGAGGGGAGCAGTTCTTC. Protein product: CASSLLTGGEQFF. This chain links TRBV7-3 with TRBJ2-1; TRBD2 agrees at 8 bases. This CDR3 has 13 residues. From germline, CDR1 is SGHTA and CDR2 FQGTGA. The V segment lost 2 bases and the J segment 10 bases; nucleotides outside the gene matches: 4.

For the CDR3, the DNA is TGTGCCTGGAGTGTCGGGGGGGCGCAAGGAGATACGCAGTATTTT. Translation: CAWSVGGAQGDTQYF. V and J are TRBV30 and TRBJ2-3; 8 nucleotides agree with TRBD2. With V trimmed by 0 bases and J by 5 bases, 7 bases remained unmatched. Per germline, CDR1 GTSNPN and CDR2 SVGIG (reference sequence). This CDR3 spans 15 amino acids. The whole variable domain, filled in from reference TRBV30 and TRBJ2-3, reads SQTIHQWPATLVQPVGSPLSLECTVEGTSNPNLYWYRQAAGRGLQLLFYSVGIGQISSEVPQNLSASRPQDRQFILSSKKLLLSDSGFYLCAWSVGGAQGDTQYFGPGTRLTVL.

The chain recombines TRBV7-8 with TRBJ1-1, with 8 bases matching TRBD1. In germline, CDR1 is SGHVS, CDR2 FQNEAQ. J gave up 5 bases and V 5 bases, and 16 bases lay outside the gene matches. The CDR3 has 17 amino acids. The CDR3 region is CASSLRGTPDRGTEAFF. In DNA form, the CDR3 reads TGTGCCAGCAGCCTTAGGGGGACACCTGACAGGGGAACTGAAGCTTTCTTT.

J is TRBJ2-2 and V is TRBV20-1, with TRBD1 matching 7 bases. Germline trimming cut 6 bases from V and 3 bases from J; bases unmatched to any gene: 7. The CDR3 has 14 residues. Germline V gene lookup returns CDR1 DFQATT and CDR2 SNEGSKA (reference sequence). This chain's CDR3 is CSAQDRRYTGELFF. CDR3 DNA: TGCAGTGCCCAGGACAGGAGATACACCGGGGAGCTGTTTTTT.

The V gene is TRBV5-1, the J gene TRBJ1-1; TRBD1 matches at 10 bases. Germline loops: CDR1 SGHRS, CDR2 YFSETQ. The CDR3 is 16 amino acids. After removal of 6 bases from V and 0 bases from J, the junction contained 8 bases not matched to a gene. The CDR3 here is CASTSGTGVLNTEAFF. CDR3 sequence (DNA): TGCGCCAGCACCTCCGGGACAGGGGTCCTGAACACTGAAGCTTTCTTT.

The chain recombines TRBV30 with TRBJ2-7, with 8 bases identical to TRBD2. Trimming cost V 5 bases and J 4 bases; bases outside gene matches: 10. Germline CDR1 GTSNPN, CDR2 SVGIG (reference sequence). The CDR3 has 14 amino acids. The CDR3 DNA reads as TGTGCCTGGGACGCTCGGGGGGGCTGGTACGAGCAGTACTTC. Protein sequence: CAWDARGGWYEQYF.

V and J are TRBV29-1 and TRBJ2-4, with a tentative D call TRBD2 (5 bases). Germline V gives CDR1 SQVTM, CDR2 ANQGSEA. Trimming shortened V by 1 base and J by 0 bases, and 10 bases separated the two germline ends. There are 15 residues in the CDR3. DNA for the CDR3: TGCAGCGTTGAAGTTCCGGGATTAGCCAAAAACATTCAGTACTTC. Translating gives CSVEVPGLAKNIQYF.